Below, one T cell receptor beta chain is given with its context. Generated by immunoSEQ multiplex PCR, the TCRdb table keeps only in-frame clones and is missing some. Of 25,000 to 30,000 clones in the sample, about 94% are singletons; the top ten hold approximately 18%. The data were obtained in a study of chemoradiotherapy in HPV16-positive cancers. Trimming pared 4 bases from V and 4 bases from J, leaving 15 bases between. CDR1 is SGDLS, CDR2 YYNGEE, per germline. The CDR3 totals 14 residues. The TCR sequence derives from a human donor with HPV-associated anogenital cancer. This chain links TRBV9 with TRBJ2-7, with D unresolved. The specimen comprised blood, sampled from a patient who underwent chemoradiotherapy. DNA of the CDR3: TGTGCCAGCAGCCGACGAGTCTCCTCTTACGAGCAGTACTTC. Translating gives CASSRRVSSYEQYF.